The 22 T cell receptor beta chains listed next were all sequenced from one sample in a study of cytomegalovirus exposure and HLA in healthy donors. It was with 60 Vbeta and 13 Jbeta primers that the PCR ran. Method: immunoSEQ multiplex PCR; TCRdb's copy keeps in-frame clones and lacks some. The profile covers roughly 180,000 clones, with about 80% appearing a single time and around 1.5% taken by the ten largest. The specimen was PBMCs. The receptors come from a man younger than 30 in good health and CMV-seronegative.

The chain uses TRBV27 and TRBJ2-7; 11 bases map to TRBD1. Germline V gene sequence: CDR1 MNHEY, CDR2 SMNVEV (reference sequence). The V and J ends lost 5 bases and 6 bases, in that order; junction bases with no gene match: 12. The CDR3 extends over 16 amino acids. DNA of the CDR3: TGTGCCAGCAGTCCGGACAGGGGGCGCGTTCCTGTCGAGCAGTACTTC. It codes for CASSPDRGRVPVEQYF.

This clone was seen a handful of times. This chain uses TRBV5-1 with TRBJ1-1; no firm D call. Germline assignment: CDR1 SGHRS and CDR2 YFSETQ. The CDR3 loop spans 14 amino acids. The ends were cut back, 4 bases at V and 0 bases at J, with 10 bases in the middle. The CDR3 DNA is TGCGCCAGCAGCGTCGGGAGACTGAACACTGAAGCTTTCTTT. Its translation: CASSVGRLNTEAFF.

This clone is a singleton in its sample. This chain joins TRBV5-1 and TRBJ1-2, with 7 bases identical to TRBD1. The CDR3 has 15 residues. V dropped 0 bases and J dropped 4; count of bases not matched to a gene: 6. CDR1 is SGHRS and CDR2 is YFSETQ in the germline V gene. This CDR3 reads CASSLAGQPLYGYTF. For the CDR3, the DNA is TGCGCCAGCAGCTTGGCGGGACAGCCCCTCTATGGCTACACCTTC.

This clone was recorded only once. The chain is built from TRBV25-1 and TRBJ2-4, with 10 bases fitting TRBD1. The trim removed 3 bases at V and 7 bases at J, leaving 6 bases unmatched. The CDR3 sequence is 15 residues long. Germline V gives CDR1 MGHDK, CDR2 SYGVNS. The CDR3 sequence: CASSDFRDRGNIQYF. The CDR3 coding sequence is TGTGCCAGCAGTGATTTCCGGGACAGGGGTAACATTCAGTACTTC.

This chain uses TRBV29-1 with TRBJ2-3; TRBD2 matches at 11 bases. CDR1 and CDR2 (germline): SQVTM, ANQGSEA. The J segment lost 11 bases and the V segment lost 5 bases, leaving 9 bases of the junction unmatched. This CDR3 comprises 13 residues. The CDR3 region is CSVNSGLAAVQYF. CDR3 nucleotide sequence: TGCAGCGTTAACTCGGGACTAGCGGCGGTGCAGTATTTT.

The rearrangement uses TRBV5-1 and TRBJ2-3; tentative D call: TRBD1 (6 bases). The V and J ends lost 4 bases and 9 bases respectively, with 21 bases between them. CDR3 length: 15 residues. Germline CDR1 SGHRS, CDR2 YFSETQ. CDR3 in DNA: TGCGCCAGCAGCCAATGGACAGAAGGTTCCAGGACGCAGTATTTT. Amino acid sequence: CASSQWTEGSRTQYF.

The gene calls are TRBV10-1 and TRBJ1-5; 10 nucleotides align to TRBD1. The CDR3 runs to 15 residues. V lost 6 bases to trimming and J lost 5 bases; unmatched junction nucleotides: 7. Germline values: CDR1 WNHNN, CDR2 SYGVQD (reference sequence). The CDR3 nucleotides are TGCGCCAGCAGGATGAGAGGGACAGGGGATCAGCCCCAGCATTTT. Its protein product is CASRMRGTGDQPQHF.

V and J are TRBV4-3 and TRBJ2-7, with TRBD2 as a possible D gene (6 bases). CDR3 length equals 15 residues. CDR1 is LGHNA, CDR2 YSLEER, per germline. V was shortened by 0 bases and J by 4 bases, with 13 bases between the two germline ends. The CDR3 DNA is TGCGCCAGCAGCCAAGATCCGGGAGCCGGGTACGAGCAGTACTTC. Residues: CASSQDPGAGYEQYF.

V is TRBV30 and J is TRBJ1-4; 9 nucleotides agree with TRBD1. J lost 8 bases, V lost 2 bases, and 6 bases had no gene match. This CDR3 comprises 14 residues. Germline V gives CDR1 GTSNPN, CDR2 SVGIG (reference sequence). As DNA, the CDR3 is TGTGCCTGGAGTAGGAGGACAGGGGAAGAAAAACTGTTTTTT. It yields the protein CAWSRRTGEEKLFF.

The sample holds a few counts of this clone. The genes are TRBV10-3 and TRBJ2-3; the match to TRBD1 covers 10 bases. CDR3 size: 16 residues. The trim removed 6 bases at V and 0 bases at J, leaving 6 bases unmatched. Germline CDR1 is ENHRY and CDR2 is SYGVKD. CDR3 sequence: CAISSGTGVSTDTQYF. The CDR3 nucleotides are TGTGCCATCAGCTCCGGGACAGGGGTCAGCACAGATACGCAGTATTTT.

The J gene is TRBJ1-1, the V gene TRBV6-1; D ambiguous. Trimming pared 3 bases from V and 1 base from J, leaving 3 bases between. The length of the CDR3 is 12 residues. CDR1 and CDR2 from the germline V gene are MNHNS and SASEGT. The CDR3 DNA reads as TGTGCCAGCAGTGAGAGGAACACTGAAGCTTTCTTT. The encoded protein is CASSERNTEAFF.

The V and J genes are TRBV11-1 and TRBJ2-7, with D possibly matching TRBD2 (6 bases). Germline CDR1 reads SGHAT; CDR2 reads FQDESV (reference sequence). V was clipped by 3 bases and J by 2 bases, with 11 bases between them. CDR3 length equals 14 residues. CDR3 amino acids: CASSLLAIAYEQYF. In DNA, the CDR3 is TGTGCCAGCAGCTTGCTAGCGATAGCCTACGAGCAGTACTTC.

The V call is TRBV27, the J call TRBJ2-3; D is unclear. The CDR3 runs to 13 residues. V was clipped by 4 bases and J by 0 bases, with 5 bases between them. The germline gives CDR1 MNHEY, CDR2 SMNVEV (reference sequence). CDR3 in DNA: TGTGCCAGCAGTTACGGTAGCACAGATACGCAGTATTTT. It specifies CASSYGSTDTQYF.

The chain links TRBV5-1 to TRBJ2-7; D possibly corresponds to TRBD2 (6 bases). Germline V gene sequence: CDR1 SGHRS, CDR2 YFSETQ. This CDR3 is 14 amino acids long. V was cut by 4 bases and J by 4 bases, with 15 bases left in between. The CDR3 DNA follows: TGCGCCAGCAGCCCTAGACTAGGAAATTACGAGCAGTACTTC. Encoded protein: CASSPRLGNYEQYF.

The rearrangement joins TRBV20-1 to TRBJ2-5; D gene ambiguous. Germline V CDR1 and CDR2: DFQATT, SNEGSKA (reference sequence). CDR3 length: 11 amino acids. The CDR3 coding sequence is TGCAGCGGATCGGGTAGAGAGACCCAGTACTTC. This translates into CSGSGRETQYF.

The chain is built from TRBV7-9 and TRBJ2-4; a weak D match, TRBD2 (5 bases). V lost 3 bases and J lost 0, with 9 bases in between. In germline, CDR1 is SEHNR, CDR2 FQNEAQ (reference sequence). This CDR3 has 15 amino acids. The CDR3 is CASSFDGLAKNIQYF. CDR3 nucleotide sequence: TGTGCCAGCAGCTTCGACGGACTAGCCAAAAACATTCAGTACTTC.

This chain links TRBV11-2 with TRBJ2-5; unclear D gene. This CDR3 is built from 14 residues. Germline CDR1 is SGHAT and CDR2 is FQNNGV. Trimming cost V 2 bases and J 5 bases, with 12 bases left between them. CDR3 sequence: CASSLSRGWETQYF. In nucleotides, the CDR3 is TGTGCCAGCAGCTTATCGCGCGGCTGGGAGACCCAGTACTTC.

The CDR3 protein is CASWGQPGEQYF. For the CDR3, the DNA is TGTGCCAGCTGGGGGCAGCCGGGCGAGCAGTACTTC. The gene calls are TRBV2 and TRBJ2-7, with D possibly matching TRBD1 (6 bases). This CDR3 comprises 12 residues. Germline V gene sequence: CDR1 SNHLY, CDR2 FYNNEI. V shed 8 bases and J shed 6 bases, with 14 bases lying between them.

The rearrangement uses TRBV7-2 and TRBJ2-3; 9 nucleotides align to TRBD1. CDR3 length: 15 amino acids. Germline V gene sequence: CDR1 SGHTA, CDR2 FQGNSA. The trim removed 5 bases at V and 2 bases at J, leaving 5 bases unmatched. The CDR3, as DNA: TGTGCCAGCAGCATAAACAGGGGGCACACAGATACGCAGTATTTT. Protein sequence: CASSINRGHTDTQYF.

This chain joins TRBV21-1 and TRBJ2-3; whether TRBD2, the table's D call, matches the DNA was not checked. TRBV21-1 counts as a pseudogene. The CDR3 totals 18 residues. The CDR3 is CASSTWTSGGRSTDTQYF. The CDR3 nucleotides are TGTGCCAGCAGCACCTGGACTAGCGGGGGACGTAGCACAGATACGCAGTATTTT.

The table lists this clone with a few counts. The chain links TRBV10-3 to TRBJ1-1, with 8 positions matching TRBD1. The CDR3 is 14 amino acids. Germline values: CDR1 ENHRY, CDR2 SYGVKD. Trimming took 6 bases from V and 1 from J; bases not matched to a gene: 4. CDR3 sequence reads: CAISRDRKNTEAFF. The CDR3 coding sequence is TGTGCCATCAGCCGGGACAGGAAGAACACTGAAGCTTTCTTT.

The chain uses TRBV4-2 and TRBJ2-3; 8 bases are a match to TRBD2. Unmatched junction bases numbered 6, after V lost 4 bases and J lost 3 bases. The CDR3 extends over 15 amino acids. The germline gives CDR1 LGHNA, CDR2 YNFKEQ. The CDR3, as DNA: TGTGCCAGCAGCCCCGGGGGGGCCGTAACAGATACGCAGTATTTT. It codes for CASSPGGAVTDTQYF.